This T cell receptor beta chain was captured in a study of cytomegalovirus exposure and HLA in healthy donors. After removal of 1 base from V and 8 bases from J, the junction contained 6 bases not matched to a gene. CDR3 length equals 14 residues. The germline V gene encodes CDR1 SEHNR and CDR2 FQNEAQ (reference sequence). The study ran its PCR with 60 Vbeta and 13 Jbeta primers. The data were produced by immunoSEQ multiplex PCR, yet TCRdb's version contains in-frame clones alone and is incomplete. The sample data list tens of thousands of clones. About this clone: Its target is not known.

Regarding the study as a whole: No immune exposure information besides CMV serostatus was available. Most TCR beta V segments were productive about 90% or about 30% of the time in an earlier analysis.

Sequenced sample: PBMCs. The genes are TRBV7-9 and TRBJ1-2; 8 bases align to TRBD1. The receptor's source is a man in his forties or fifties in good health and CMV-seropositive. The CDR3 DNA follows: TGTGCCAGCAGCTTAGAGACAGGGGTCTTCGGCTACACCTTC. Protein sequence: CASSLETGVFGYTF.